A single sample gave rise to the 32 T cell receptor beta chains below, sequenced in a study of OX40 agonist ivuxolimab in advanced cancers. Profiled with immunoSEQ multiplex PCR; TCRdb holds only in-frame clones, not every one. Of fewer than 85,000 clones in the sample, roughly 86% were seen once. Sample: CD4+ or CD8+ T cells sorted from blood, taken in a trial of the OX40 agonist ivuxolimab. These receptors were taken from an adult with an advanced solid tumor such as melanoma, head and neck, liver or kidney cancer.

V usage is TRBV7-2 and J usage is TRBJ2-2; D call uncertain. This CDR3 has 17 amino acids. The V and J ends lost 1 base and 0 bases respectively, with 12 bases between them. Germline CDR1 reads SGHTA; CDR2 reads FQGNSA. The CDR3 DNA reads as TGTGCCAGCAGCTTAGATAGCACTCACACGAACACCGGGGAGCTGTTTTTT. It codes for CASSLDSTHTNTGELFF. Full variable domain (remainder filled in from reference TRBV7-2 and TRBJ2-2): GAGVSQSPSNKVTEKGKDVELRCDPISGHTALYWYRQSLGQGLEFLIYFQGNSAPDKSGLPSDRFSAERTGGSVSTLTIQRTQQEDSAVYLCASSLDSTHTNTGELFFGEGSRLTVL.

This chain uses TRBV28 with TRBJ1-5; 9 positions match TRBD1. V shed 7 bases and J 6 bases; nucleotides not matched to a gene: 10. This CDR3 has 15 amino acids. Per the germline V gene, CDR1 is MDHEN and CDR2 is SYDVKM. CDR3 sequence: CASTPSGTGSQPQHF. The DNA of the CDR3 is TGTGCCAGCACCCCCTCCGGGACAGGGAGTCAGCCCCAGCATTTT.

J is TRBJ1-1 and V is TRBV4-1, with 8 positions matching TRBD1. The CDR3 runs to 17 residues. The junction had 13 bases not matched to a gene; V was cut back by 3 bases and J by 4 bases. Germline loops: CDR1 MGHRA, CDR2 YSYEKL. This chain's CDR3 is CASSQGGRGPLGTEAFF. The CDR3 DNA follows: TGCGCCAGCAGCCAGGGTGGCAGGGGGCCCCTTGGCACTGAAGCTTTCTTT.

The V and J genes are TRBV28 and TRBJ1-4; D uncertain. V lost 1 base, J lost 10 bases, and 7 bases lay in between. The germline gives CDR1 MDHEN, CDR2 SYDVKM. The CDR3 is 12 residues long. CDR3 sequence reads: CASSLSWGKLFF. As DNA, the CDR3 is TGTGCCAGCAGTTTATCTTGGGGAAAACTGTTTTTT. Full variable domain (remainder filled in from reference TRBV28 and TRBJ1-4): DVKVTQSSRYLVKRTGEKVFLECVQDMDHENMFWYRQDPGLGLRLIYFSYDVKMKEKGDIPEGYSVSREKKERFSLILESASTNQTSMYLCASSLSWGKLFFGSGTQLSVL.

The chain links TRBV28 to TRBJ2-5; the match to TRBD1 covers 9 bases. CDR1 and CDR2 (germline): MDHEN, SYDVKM. Trimming at V came to 5 bases and at J to 4 bases, leaving 2 bases not matched to a gene. There are 13 residues in the CDR3. The CDR3 nucleotides are TGTGCCAGCAGTGAGACAGGGGGAGAGACCCAGTACTTC. As protein: CASSETGGETQYF. Full variable domain (outside the CDR3, taken from reference TRBV28 and TRBJ2-5): DVKVTQSSRYLVKRTGEKVFLECVQDMDHENMFWYRQDPGLGLRLIYFSYDVKMKEKGDIPEGYSVSREKKERFSLILESASTNQTSMYLCASSETGGETQYFGPGTRLLVL.

This clone was seen at least ten times. This same CDR3 is encoded by further DNA sequences in the sample. The chain has TRBV28 and TRBJ2-5; 7 bases fit TRBD1. The germline gives CDR1 MDHEN, CDR2 SYDVKM. The CDR3 extends over 14 amino acids. V was clipped by 6 bases and J by 4 bases; unmatched bases: 8. The DNA of the CDR3 is TGTGCCAGCAGCCGGGGACAGTCGAGAGAGACCCAGTACTTC. Protein product: CASSRGQSRETQYF.

The V gene is TRBV29-1, the J gene TRBJ2-2, with 11 bases fitting TRBD2. This CDR3 has 14 residues. J was trimmed by 4 bases and V by 7 bases; bases with no gene match: 5. Germline values: CDR1 SQVTM, CDR2 ANQGSEA. In DNA form, the CDR3 reads TGCAGCGCAGATAGCGGGAGGGCCACCGGGGAGCTGTTTTTT. Its protein product is CSADSGRATGELFF.

The rearrangement joins TRBV7-2 to TRBJ2-5, with no clear D. The germline V and J ends were trimmed by 9 bases and 1 base, with 12 bases remaining between them. The CDR3 is 13 residues long. Germline-derived CDR1 and CDR2 are SGHTA and FQGNSA. The CDR3 is CASLGISQETQYF. CDR3 coding DNA: TGTGCCAGTCTTGGGATTTCCCAAGAGACCCAGTACTTC.

V usage is TRBV9 and J usage is TRBJ2-7, with D perhaps TRBD1 or TRBD2 (5 bases each). V lost 4 bases and J lost 2, with 16 bases in between. This CDR3 has 15 residues. In germline, CDR1 is SGDLS, CDR2 YYNGEE. This chain's CDR3 is CASSLEGTLPYEQYF. DNA for the CDR3: TGTGCCAGCAGCCTAGAGGGGACCCTACCCTACGAGCAGTACTTC.

Only a few counts were recorded for this clone. This chain links TRBV18 with TRBJ1-5; tentative D call: TRBD1 (5 bases). The CDR3 is made up of 15 amino acids. CDR1 KGHSH and CDR2 LQKENI come from the germline V gene. V was pared by 6 bases and J by 4 bases, with 16 bases between. CDR3 in amino acids: CASSKQGTGNQPQHF. The CDR3 bases are TGTGCCAGCTCTAAACAAGGGACGGGAAATCAGCCCCAGCATTTT.

This rearrangement joins TRBV15 to TRBJ1-1; D is uncertain. This CDR3 has 16 amino acids. The V gene lost 3 bases and the J gene lost 6 bases, with 20 bases spanning the gap. Per the germline V gene, CDR1 is LNHNV and CDR2 is YYDKDF (reference sequence). The CDR3 DNA reads as TGTGCCACCAGCAGGGCCCTCGGAATGGAGAATCCTGAAGCTTTCTTT. As protein: CATSRALGMENPEAFF.

This clone came up a few times. J is TRBJ1-5 and V is TRBV2; D is possibly TRBD1 (6 bases). Trimming pared 8 bases from V and 4 bases from J, leaving 18 bases between. The CDR3 extends over 15 amino acids. CDR1 and CDR2 from the germline V gene are SNHLY and FYNNEI. CDR3 in DNA: TGTGCCAGCCAAATCGAATGGACAGCTAATCAGCCCCAGCATTTT. Translation: CASQIEWTANQPQHF.

The chain recombines TRBV7-2 with TRBJ2-3, with 10 bases aligning to TRBD1. The length of the CDR3 is 17 residues. Per germline, CDR1 SGHTA and CDR2 FQGNSA. V lost 5 bases, J lost 2 bases, and 10 bases stayed unmatched. The DNA of the CDR3 is TGTGCCAGCAGCCCCTGGCCAGGGACAGGGGTCACAGATACGCAGTATTTT. It is translated as CASSPWPGTGVTDTQYF.

V and J are TRBV20-1 and TRBJ2-7; no firm D call. There are 10 residues in the CDR3. Germline V gene data show CDR1 as DFQATT and CDR2 as SNEGSKA (reference sequence). Trimming left V 1 base short and J 5 bases short, with 3 bases between. This chain's CDR3 is CSARADEQYF. The CDR3 bases are TGCAGTGCTAGAGCAGACGAGCAGTACTTC.

V usage is TRBV7-2 and J usage is TRBJ1-1; no clear D. Trimming shortened V by 0 bases and J by 5 bases, and 7 bases separated the two germline ends. The CDR3 length is 13 residues. Germline V gene sequence: CDR1 SGHTA, CDR2 FQGNSA. CDR3 region: CASSLAAVTEAFF. CDR3 bases: TGTGCCAGCAGCTTAGCGGCGGTGACTGAAGCTTTCTTT.

The chain uses TRBV7-2 and TRBJ1-2; D is uncertain. CDR1 is SGHTA and CDR2 is FQGNSA in the germline V gene. The ends were cut back, 2 bases at V and 4 bases at J, with 11 bases in the middle. CDR3 length equals 14 residues. This CDR3 reads CASSLLGILYGYTF. The CDR3 DNA sequence: TGTGCCAGCAGCTTATTGGGGATACTCTATGGCTACACCTTC.

The chain links TRBV18 to TRBJ2-5; the D is unclear. V was cut by 3 bases and J by 1 base, with 15 bases left in between. Germline V CDR1 and CDR2: KGHSH, LQKENI. The CDR3 runs to 16 residues. CDR3 sequence reads: CASSPRHPTTQETQYF. The CDR3, as DNA: TGTGCCAGCTCACCCCGACACCCGACCACCCAAGAGACCCAGTACTTC.

The rearrangement joins TRBV7-6 to TRBJ2-1, with D maybe TRBD1 (5 bases). The CDR3 has 16 amino acids. Germline assignment: CDR1 SGHVS and CDR2 FNYEAQ. Trimming shortened V by 1 base and J by 2 bases, and 12 bases separated the two germline ends. This CDR3 is CASSLGQGLPYNEQFF. Written as DNA, the CDR3 is TGTGCCAGCAGCTTAGGGCAGGGCTTACCCTACAATGAGCAGTTCTTC. The full variable domain, rest sourced from reference TRBV7-6 and TRBJ2-1, is GAGVSQSPRYKVTKRGQDVALRCDPISGHVSLYWYRQALGQGPEFLTYFNYEAQQDKSGLPNDRFSAERPEGSISTLTIQRTEQRDSAMYRCASSLGQGLPYNEQFFGPGTRLTVL.

There are many counts of this clone. The chain has TRBV7-2 and TRBJ2-3; possibly TRBD2 for D (6 bases). CDR3 length: 16 amino acids. CDR1 is SGHTA and CDR2 is FQGNSA in the germline V gene. Deletions cut 5 bases from V and 4 bases from J, with 19 bases between. In DNA, the CDR3 is TGTGCCAGCAGCCCCTCGACTAGTGTATCGGCAGATACGCAGTATTTT. Its protein product is CASSPSTSVSADTQYF.

CDR3 bases: TGTGCCAGCAGAGGACTAGCGGCTAGCACAGATACGCAGTATTTT. Translating gives CASRGLAASTDTQYF. The chain carries TRBV6-1 and TRBJ2-3, with TRBD2 matching over 10 bases. The CDR3 has 15 residues. Losses at the gene ends were 6 bases for V and 0 bases for J; bases not matched to a gene: 3. Germline assignment: CDR1 MNHNS and CDR2 SASEGT.

This clone is termed medium-sized. The V call is TRBV6-6, the J call TRBJ2-2; no definite D call. The CDR3 is 11 residues long. Looked up from germline, CDR1 is MNHNY and CDR2 is SVGAGI (reference sequence). Trimming removed 6 bases from V and 7 bases from J, with 6 bases in between. The CDR3 here is CASRGNGELFF. The DNA of the CDR3 is TGTGCCAGCAGGGGGAACGGGGAGCTGTTTTTT.

The V call is TRBV28, the J call TRBJ1-1, with D hard to call. Per the germline V gene, CDR1 is MDHEN and CDR2 is SYDVKM. V shed 2 bases and J shed 4 bases, with 5 bases lying between them. This CDR3 is built from 12 residues. For the CDR3, the DNA is TGTGCCAGCAGTTTAGTACTCACTGAAGCTTTCTTT. Residues: CASSLVLTEAFF.

The chain has TRBV23-1 and TRBJ1-2, with D perhaps TRBD1 (6 bases). TRBV23-1 is an ORF, and what it does is uncertain. V shed 7 bases and J shed 8 bases, with 23 bases lying between them. The CDR3 is 15 residues long. The CDR3 DNA sequence: TGCGCCAGCATTAAATACTCACGAGGGACACGGGGCTACACCTTC. Amino acids: CASIKYSRGTRGYTF.

This rearrangement joins TRBV6-5 to TRBJ2-7; D not certain. Germline CDR1 MNHEY, CDR2 SVGAGI. The CDR3 totals 15 residues. The V end lost 5 bases, the J end lost 6 bases, and 20 bases lay between the germline ends. The CDR3 nucleotides are TGTGCCAGCAGTCCTAACCCCGGTCGGTTGGTCGAGCAGTACTTC. The encoded protein is CASSPNPGRLVEQYF.

This chain connects TRBV27 to TRBJ1-1; the match to TRBD1 covers 10 bases. The CDR3 contains 14 residues. Germline V CDR1 and CDR2: MNHEY, SMNVEV (reference sequence). V dropped 6 bases and J dropped 4; count of bases not matched to a gene: 5. CDR3 nucleotides: TGTGCCAGCAGATGGACAGGGGGACGCACTGAAGCTTTCTTT. As protein: CASRWTGGRTEAFF.

The rearrangement joins TRBV2 to TRBJ2-3; 7 nucleotides line up with TRBD1. Germline V gene lookup returns CDR1 SNHLY and CDR2 FYNNEI. V was clipped by 8 bases and J by 4 bases; unmatched bases: 9. CDR3 length: 14 amino acids. The CDR3 protein is CASGGQSQADTQYF. The CDR3 coding sequence is TGTGCCAGCGGGGGACAGTCCCAGGCAGATACGCAGTATTTT. Full variable domain (remainder filled in from reference TRBV2 and TRBJ2-3): EPEVTQTPSHQVTQMGQEVILRCVPISNHLYFYWYRQILGQKVEFLVSFYNNEISEKSEIFDDQFSVERPDGSNFTLKIRSTKLEDSAMYFCASGGQSQADTQYFGPGTRLTVL.

The chain recombines TRBV6-1 with TRBJ2-7, with 11 bases aligning to TRBD2. The length of the CDR3 is 14 residues. Germline-derived CDR1 and CDR2 are MNHNS and SASEGT. The V segment lost 9 bases and the J segment 7 bases; nucleotides outside the gene matches: 11. This CDR3 reads CASRTSGRMGEQYF. Written as DNA, the CDR3 is TGTGCCAGTCGTACTAGCGGGAGAATGGGGGAGCAGTACTTC.

The rearrangement uses TRBV11-2 and TRBJ2-7; 7 bases match TRBD1. V shed 1 base and J 6 bases; nucleotides not matched to a gene: 3. This CDR3 region has 13 residues. Germline-derived CDR1 and CDR2 are SGHAT and FQNNGV. The CDR3 DNA follows: TGTGCCAGCAGCTTAGGCCGACAGGGCGAGCAGTACTTC. The encoded protein is CASSLGRQGEQYF.

The chain carries TRBV18 and TRBJ1-2; TRBD1 matches 7 bases. From germline, CDR1 is KGHSH and CDR2 LQKENI. After removal of 2 bases from V and 7 bases from J, the junction contained 10 bases not matched to a gene. This CDR3 comprises 15 residues. CDR3 bases: TGTGCCAGCTCACCAATACCGACAGGGATGGGTGGCTACACCTTC. It specifies CASSPIPTGMGGYTF.

The CDR3 nucleotides read TGTGCCAGCAGCGGACAGGGGACCTACGAGCAGTACTTC. This sequence encodes CASSGQGTYEQYF. The rearrangement joins TRBV6-6 to TRBJ2-7; 9 positions agree with TRBD1. In germline, CDR1 is MNHNY, CDR2 SVGAGI (reference sequence). J gave up 2 bases and V 6 bases, and 2 bases lay outside the gene matches. The CDR3 is made up of 13 amino acids.

The chain links TRBV28 to TRBJ2-5; 8 bases map to TRBD1. V was pared by 2 bases and J by 0 bases, with 5 bases of the junction left unmatched. CDR3 size: 16 residues. CDR1 is MDHEN and CDR2 is SYDVKM in the germline V gene. The CDR3 sequence is CASSLNPTGDQETQYF. The CDR3 nucleotides read TGTGCCAGCAGTTTAAATCCGACAGGGGACCAAGAGACCCAGTACTTC.

This sequence joins TRBV20-1 and TRBJ2-2; D remains ambiguous. V was cut by 4 bases and J by 7 bases, with 7 bases left in between. Per germline, CDR1 DFQATT and CDR2 SNEGSKA (reference sequence). The CDR3 spans 11 residues. The CDR3 region has the DNA TGCAGTGCTATGACCGTCGGGGAGCTGTTTTTT. It is translated as CSAMTVGELFF.